The entry below gives a single T cell receptor (beta chain) sequence along with its context. Its specificity is not known. Time point in this sample: week 47, end of study. In every dose of vaccine, 300 ug of mutant IDH1 20-mer peptide was given alongside topical imiquimod. Every donor had a new WHO grade 3 or 4 astrocytoma that was IDH1-mutant, with loss of nuclear ATRX. This record belongs to a study of a mutant IDH1 vaccine in newly diagnosed glioma. In the study overall: Treated patients had a mean age of around 40 years and a sex split that was roughly 60% male and roughly 38% female. Those enrolled had earlier been treated with radiotherapy, temozolomide, or both, mostly both. Week 35 was assigned to visit V12, and week 47 was assigned to visit V13.

Profiling relied on immunoSEQ multiplex PCR, and the TCRdb table lists in-frame clones only, not all of them. Counted here are tens of thousands of clones, around 82% occurring once; the ten biggest clones make up roughly a sixth. CDR1 is MNHEY and CDR2 is SMNVEV in the germline V gene (reference sequence). The CDR3 consists of 14 residues. V lost 5 bases and J 6 bases, leaving 14 bases between the germline ends. The receptor was isolated from a man younger than 35 with glioma. Some clones in this sample may be carry-over from other donors' samples. The chain combines TRBV27 with TRBJ1-3, with D tentatively TRBD1 (6 bases). The source was PBMCs, collected from a glioma patient whose treatment included an IDH1 peptide vaccine. The CDR3 region is CASSLHQGLNTIYF. The DNA for the CDR3 is TGTGCCAGCAGTCTGCACCAGGGGTTAAACACCATATATTTT.